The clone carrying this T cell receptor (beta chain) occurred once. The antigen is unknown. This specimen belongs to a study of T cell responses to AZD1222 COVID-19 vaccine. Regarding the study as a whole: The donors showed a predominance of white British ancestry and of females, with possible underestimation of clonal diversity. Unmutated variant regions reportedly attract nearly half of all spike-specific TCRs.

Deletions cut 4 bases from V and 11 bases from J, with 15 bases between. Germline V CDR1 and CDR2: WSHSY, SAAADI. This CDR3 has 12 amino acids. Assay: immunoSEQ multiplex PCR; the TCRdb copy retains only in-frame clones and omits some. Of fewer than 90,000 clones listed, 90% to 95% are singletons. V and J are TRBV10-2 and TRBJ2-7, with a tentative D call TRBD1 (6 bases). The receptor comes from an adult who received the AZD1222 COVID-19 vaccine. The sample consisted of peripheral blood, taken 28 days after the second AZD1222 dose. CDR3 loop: CASSGTGIQKYF. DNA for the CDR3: TGCGCCAGCAGTGGAACAGGGATCCAAAAGTACTTC.